The TCR beta chain described here comes from a study of T cells in localized non-small cell lung cancer. Overall study findings and caveats: Highest T cell clonality was seen in uninvolved adjacent lung, surpassing that measured in tumor. Sequence data derive from only one tumor region, so heterogeneity remains possible. The study detected a median about 57 of the top 100 tumor clones in adjacent lung.

A note on this clone: The antigen remains undetermined.

Assay used: immunoSEQ multiplex PCR; TCRdb lists only in-frame clones, some missing. The sample lists about 56,000 clones, roughly 88% occurring once. Trimming took 3 bases from V and 1 from J, leaving 15 bases between them. The CDR3 consists of 16 residues. The germline gives CDR1 SNHLY, CDR2 FYNNEI. This sequence was found in a woman aged 40 to 75 with stage I lung adenocarcinoma. The sample here was peripheral blood, taken before any cancer treatment. V is TRBV2 and J is TRBJ1-2, with a possible D match to TRBD1 (5 bases). The CDR3 region is CASSEMLGLVNYGYTF. Here the CDR3 DNA reads TGTGCCAGCAGTGAGATGCTGGGGCTAGTTAACTATGGCTACACCTTC. Complete variable domain (other parts from reference TRBV2 and TRBJ1-2): EPEVTQTPSHQVTQMGQEVILRCVPISNHLYFYWYRQILGQKVEFLVSFYNNEISEKSEIFDDQFSVERPDGSNFTLKIRSTKLEDSAMYFCASSEMLGLVNYGYTFGSGTRLTVV.